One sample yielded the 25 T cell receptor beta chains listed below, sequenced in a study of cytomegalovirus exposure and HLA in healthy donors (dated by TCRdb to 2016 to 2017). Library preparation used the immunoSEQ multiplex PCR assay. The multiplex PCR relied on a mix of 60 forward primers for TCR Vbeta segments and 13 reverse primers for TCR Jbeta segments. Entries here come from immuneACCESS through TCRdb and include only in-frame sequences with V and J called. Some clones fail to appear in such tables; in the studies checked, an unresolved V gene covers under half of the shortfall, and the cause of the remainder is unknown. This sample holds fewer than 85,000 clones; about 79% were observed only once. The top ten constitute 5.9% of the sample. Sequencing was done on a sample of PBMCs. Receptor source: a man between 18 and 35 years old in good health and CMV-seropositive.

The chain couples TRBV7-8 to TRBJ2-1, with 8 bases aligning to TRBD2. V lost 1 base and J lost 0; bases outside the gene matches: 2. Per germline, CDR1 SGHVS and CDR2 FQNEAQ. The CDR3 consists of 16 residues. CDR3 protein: CASSLEGTSSYNEQFF. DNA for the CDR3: TGTGCCAGCAGCTTAGAAGGGACTAGCTCCTACAATGAGCAGTTCTTC.

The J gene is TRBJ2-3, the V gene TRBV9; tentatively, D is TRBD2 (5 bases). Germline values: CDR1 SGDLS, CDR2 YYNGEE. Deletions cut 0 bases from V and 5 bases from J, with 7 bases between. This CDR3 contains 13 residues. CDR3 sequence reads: CASSVAAGDTQYF. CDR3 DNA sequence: TGTGCCAGCAGCGTAGCGGCGGGAGATACGCAGTATTTT.

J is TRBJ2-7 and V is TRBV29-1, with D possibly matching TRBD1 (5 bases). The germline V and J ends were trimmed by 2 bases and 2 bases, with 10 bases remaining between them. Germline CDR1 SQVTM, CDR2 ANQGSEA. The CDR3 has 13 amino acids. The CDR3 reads CSVESWGTYEQYF. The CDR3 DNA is TGCAGCGTTGAAAGCTGGGGCACCTACGAGCAGTACTTC.

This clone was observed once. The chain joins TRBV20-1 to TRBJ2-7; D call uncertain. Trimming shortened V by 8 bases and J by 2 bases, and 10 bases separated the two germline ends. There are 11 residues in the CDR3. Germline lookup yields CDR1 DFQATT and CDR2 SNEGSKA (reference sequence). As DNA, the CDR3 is TGCAGTACGCGGTCTGCCTACGAGCAGTACTTC. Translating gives CSTRSAYEQYF.

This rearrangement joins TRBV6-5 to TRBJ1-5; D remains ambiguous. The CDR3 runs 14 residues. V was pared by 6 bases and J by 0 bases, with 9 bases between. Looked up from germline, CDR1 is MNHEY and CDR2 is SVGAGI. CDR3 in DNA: TGTGCCAGCAGGTCGGACTCTAGCAATCAGCCCCAGCATTTT. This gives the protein CASRSDSSNQPQHF.

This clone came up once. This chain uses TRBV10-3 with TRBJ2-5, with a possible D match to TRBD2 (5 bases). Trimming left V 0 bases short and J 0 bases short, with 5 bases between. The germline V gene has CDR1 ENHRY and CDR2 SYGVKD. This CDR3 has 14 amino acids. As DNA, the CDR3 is TGTGCCATCAGTGAGTCCGGGAACCAAGAGACCCAGTACTTC. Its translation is CAISESGNQETQYF.

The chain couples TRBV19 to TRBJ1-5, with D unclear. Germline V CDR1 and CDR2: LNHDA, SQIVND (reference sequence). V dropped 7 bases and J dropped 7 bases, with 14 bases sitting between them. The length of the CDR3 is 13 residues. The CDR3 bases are TGTGCCAGTACCATGGCAGGTTCCCAGCCCCAGCATTTT. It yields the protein CASTMAGSQPQHF.

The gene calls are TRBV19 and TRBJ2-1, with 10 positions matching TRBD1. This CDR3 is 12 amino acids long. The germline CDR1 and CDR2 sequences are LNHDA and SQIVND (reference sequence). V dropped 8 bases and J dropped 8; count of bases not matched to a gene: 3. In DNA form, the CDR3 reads TGTGCCAGTGGACAGGGGGGAGATGAGCAGTTCTTC. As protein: CASGQGGDEQFF.

CDR3 protein: CAISVELAGDYEQYF. The CDR3 nucleotides are TGTGCCATCAGTGTTGAGCTAGCGGGAGACTACGAGCAGTACTTC. The V call is TRBV10-3, the J call TRBJ2-7; 10 nucleotides agree with TRBD2. There are 15 residues in the CDR3. Germline V gene lookup returns CDR1 ENHRY and CDR2 SYGVKD. Losses at the gene ends were 4 bases for V and 3 bases for J; bases not matched to a gene: 6.

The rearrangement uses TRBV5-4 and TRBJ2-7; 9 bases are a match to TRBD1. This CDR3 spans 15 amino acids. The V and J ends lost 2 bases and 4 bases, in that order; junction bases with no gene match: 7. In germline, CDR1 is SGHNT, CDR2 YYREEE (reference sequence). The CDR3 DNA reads TGTGCCAGCAGCTTCCGGGACAGGGTGACTTACGAGCAGTACTTC. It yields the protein CASSFRDRVTYEQYF.

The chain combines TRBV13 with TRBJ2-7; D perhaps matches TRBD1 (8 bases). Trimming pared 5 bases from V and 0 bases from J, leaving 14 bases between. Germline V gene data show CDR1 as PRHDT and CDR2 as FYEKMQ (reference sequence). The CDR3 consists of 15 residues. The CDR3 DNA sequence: TGTGCCAGCAGCACAGGGGGGGAGTCCTCCTACGAGCAGTACTTC. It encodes CASSTGGESSYEQYF.

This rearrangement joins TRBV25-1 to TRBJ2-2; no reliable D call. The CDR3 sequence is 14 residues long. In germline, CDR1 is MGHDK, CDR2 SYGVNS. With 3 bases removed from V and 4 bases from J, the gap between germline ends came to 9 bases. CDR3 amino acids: CASSEGSSTGELFF. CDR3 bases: TGTGCCAGCAGTGAGGGCAGCAGCACCGGGGAGCTGTTTTTT. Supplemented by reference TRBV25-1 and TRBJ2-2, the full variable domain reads EADIYQTPRYLVIGTGKKITLECSQTMGHDKMYWYQQDPGMELHLIHYSYGVNSTEKGDLSSESTVSRIRTEHFPLTLESARPSHTSQYLCASSEGSSTGELFFGEGSRLTVL.

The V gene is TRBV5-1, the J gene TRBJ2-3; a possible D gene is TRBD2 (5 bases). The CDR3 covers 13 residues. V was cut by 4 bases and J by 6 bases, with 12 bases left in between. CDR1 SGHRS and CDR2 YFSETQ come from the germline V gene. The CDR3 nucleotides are TGCGCCAGCAGCCAGCAAACGGGGGATACGCAGTATTTT. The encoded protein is CASSQQTGDTQYF.

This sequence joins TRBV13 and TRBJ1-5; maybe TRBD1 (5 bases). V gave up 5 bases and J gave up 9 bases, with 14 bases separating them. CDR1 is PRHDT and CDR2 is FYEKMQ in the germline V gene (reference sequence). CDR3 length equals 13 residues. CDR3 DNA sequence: TGTGCCAGCAGCCGGGGGGGGGATGGGCCCCAGCATTTT. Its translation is CASSRGGDGPQHF.

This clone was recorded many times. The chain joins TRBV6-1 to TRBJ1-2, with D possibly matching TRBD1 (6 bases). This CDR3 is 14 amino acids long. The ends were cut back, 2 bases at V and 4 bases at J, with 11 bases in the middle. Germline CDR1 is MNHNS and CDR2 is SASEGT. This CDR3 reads CASSELPDSYGYTF. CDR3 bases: TGTGCCAGCAGTGAATTACCGGACAGCTATGGCTACACCTTC.

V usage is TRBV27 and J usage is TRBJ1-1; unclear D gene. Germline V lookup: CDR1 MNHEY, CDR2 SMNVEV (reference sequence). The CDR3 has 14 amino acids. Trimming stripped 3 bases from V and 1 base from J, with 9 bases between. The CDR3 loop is CASSLGSGNTEAFF. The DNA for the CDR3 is TGTGCCAGCAGTTTGGGTTCGGGGAACACTGAAGCTTTCTTT.

The CDR3 here is CASSRITGAGEAFF. CDR3 in DNA: TGTGCCAGCAGCCGGATTACAGGGGCGGGTGAAGCTTTCTTT. The chain joins TRBV9 to TRBJ1-1, with TRBD1 matching over 7 bases. The V and J ends lost 4 bases and 7 bases, in that order; junction bases with no gene match: 10. This CDR3 region has 14 residues. Looked up from germline, CDR1 is SGDLS and CDR2 is YYNGEE.

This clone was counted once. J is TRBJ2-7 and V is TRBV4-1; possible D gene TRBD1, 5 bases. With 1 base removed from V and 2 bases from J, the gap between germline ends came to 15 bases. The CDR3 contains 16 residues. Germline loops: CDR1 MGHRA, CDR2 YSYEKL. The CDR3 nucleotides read TGCGCCAGCAGCCAAGGAGCAGGGTCATTAACCTACGAGCAGTACTTC. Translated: CASSQGAGSLTYEQYF.

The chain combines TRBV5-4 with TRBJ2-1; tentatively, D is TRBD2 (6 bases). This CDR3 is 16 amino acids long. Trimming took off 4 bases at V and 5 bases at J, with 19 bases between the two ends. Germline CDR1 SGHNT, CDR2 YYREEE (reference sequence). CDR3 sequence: CASSREVGRVDNEQFF. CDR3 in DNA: TGTGCCAGCAGCAGGGAAGTCGGGAGAGTTGACAATGAGCAGTTCTTC.

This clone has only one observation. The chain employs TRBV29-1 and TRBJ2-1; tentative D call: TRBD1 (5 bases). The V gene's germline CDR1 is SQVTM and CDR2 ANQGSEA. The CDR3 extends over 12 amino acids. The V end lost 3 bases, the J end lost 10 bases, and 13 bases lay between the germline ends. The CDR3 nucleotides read TGCAGCGTTGATGGCAGGGCGGCGGAGCAGTTCTTC. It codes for CSVDGRAAEQFF.

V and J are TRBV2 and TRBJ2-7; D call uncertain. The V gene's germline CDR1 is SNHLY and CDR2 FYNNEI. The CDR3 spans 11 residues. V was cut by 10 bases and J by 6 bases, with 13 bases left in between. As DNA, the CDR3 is TGTGCCATGATAAGAGGTTTCGAGCAGTACTTC. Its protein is CAMIRGFEQYF.

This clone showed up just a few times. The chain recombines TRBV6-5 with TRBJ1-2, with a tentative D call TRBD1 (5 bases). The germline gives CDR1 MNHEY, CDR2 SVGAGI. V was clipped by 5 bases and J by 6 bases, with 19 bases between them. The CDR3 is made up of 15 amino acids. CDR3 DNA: TGTGCCAGCAGTGGCGCCCCAGGGAAGTGGGATGGCTACACCTTC. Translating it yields CASSGAPGKWDGYTF.

DNA of the CDR3: TGTGCCAGCAGCTATTCGCAGGGGATGGGGACTGAAGCTTTCTTT. Its protein product is CASSYSQGMGTEAFF. The chain recombines TRBV6-5 with TRBJ1-1; maybe TRBD1 (6 bases). Trimming took 6 bases from V and 5 from J, leaving 19 bases between them. The CDR3 is 15 amino acids. Germline CDR1 MNHEY, CDR2 SVGAGI.

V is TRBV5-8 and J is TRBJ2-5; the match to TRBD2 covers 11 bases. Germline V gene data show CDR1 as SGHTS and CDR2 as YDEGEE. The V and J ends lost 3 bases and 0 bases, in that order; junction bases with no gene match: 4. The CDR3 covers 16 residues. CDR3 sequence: CASSWGTSGNQETQYF. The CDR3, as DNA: TGTGCCAGCAGCTGGGGGACTAGCGGAAACCAAGAGACCCAGTACTTC.

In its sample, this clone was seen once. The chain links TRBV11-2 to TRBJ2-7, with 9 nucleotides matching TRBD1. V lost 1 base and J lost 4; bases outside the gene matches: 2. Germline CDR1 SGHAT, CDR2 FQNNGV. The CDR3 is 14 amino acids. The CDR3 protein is CASSLGTGAYEQYF. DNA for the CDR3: TGTGCCAGCAGCTTAGGGACAGGGGCTTACGAGCAGTACTTC.